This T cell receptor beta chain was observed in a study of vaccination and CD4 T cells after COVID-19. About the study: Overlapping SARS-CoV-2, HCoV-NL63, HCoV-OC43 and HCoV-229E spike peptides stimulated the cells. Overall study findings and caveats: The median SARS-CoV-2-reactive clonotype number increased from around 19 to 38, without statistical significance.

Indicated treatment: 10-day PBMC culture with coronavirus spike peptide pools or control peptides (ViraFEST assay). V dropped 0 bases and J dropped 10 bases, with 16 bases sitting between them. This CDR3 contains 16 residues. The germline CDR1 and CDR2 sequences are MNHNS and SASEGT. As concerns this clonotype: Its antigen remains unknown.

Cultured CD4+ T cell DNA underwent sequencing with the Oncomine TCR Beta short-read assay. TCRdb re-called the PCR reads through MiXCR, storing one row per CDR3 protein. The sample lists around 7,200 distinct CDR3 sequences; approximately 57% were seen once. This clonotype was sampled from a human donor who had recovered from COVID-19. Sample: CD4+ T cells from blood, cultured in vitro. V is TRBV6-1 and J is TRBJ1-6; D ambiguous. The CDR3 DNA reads TGTGCCAGCAGTGAAGCGCTTCCGAGGTCGGGGTCACCCCTCCACTTT. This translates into CASSEALPRSGSPLHF.